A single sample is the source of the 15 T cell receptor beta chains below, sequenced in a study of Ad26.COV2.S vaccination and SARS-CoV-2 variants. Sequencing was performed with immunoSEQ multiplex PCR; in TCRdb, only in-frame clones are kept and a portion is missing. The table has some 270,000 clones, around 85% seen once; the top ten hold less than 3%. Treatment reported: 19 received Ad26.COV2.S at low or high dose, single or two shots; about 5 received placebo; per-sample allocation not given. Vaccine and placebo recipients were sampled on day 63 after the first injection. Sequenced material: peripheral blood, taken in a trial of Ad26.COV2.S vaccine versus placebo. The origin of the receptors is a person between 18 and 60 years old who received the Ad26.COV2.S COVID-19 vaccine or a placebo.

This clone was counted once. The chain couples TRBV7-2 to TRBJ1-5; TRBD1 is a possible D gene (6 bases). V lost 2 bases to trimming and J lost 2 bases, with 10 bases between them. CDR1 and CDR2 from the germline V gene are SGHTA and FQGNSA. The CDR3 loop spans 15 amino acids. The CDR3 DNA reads TGTGCCAGCAGCTTAAGAGGGGGTGGCAATCAGCCCCAGCATTTT. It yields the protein CASSLRGGGNQPQHF.

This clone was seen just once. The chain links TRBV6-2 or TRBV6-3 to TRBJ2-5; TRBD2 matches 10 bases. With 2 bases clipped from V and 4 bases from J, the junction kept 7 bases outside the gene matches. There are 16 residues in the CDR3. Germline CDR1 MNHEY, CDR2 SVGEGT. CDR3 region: CASSYTHSSGRETQYF. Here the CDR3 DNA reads TGTGCCAGCAGTTACACCCATTCTAGCGGGAGAGAGACCCAGTACTTC.

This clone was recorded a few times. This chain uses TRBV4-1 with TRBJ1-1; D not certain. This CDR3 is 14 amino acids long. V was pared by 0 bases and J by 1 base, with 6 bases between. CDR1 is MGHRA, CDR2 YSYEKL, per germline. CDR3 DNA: TGCGCCAGCAGCCAAGATTCCGGGAACACTGAAGCTTTCTTT. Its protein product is CASSQDSGNTEAFF.

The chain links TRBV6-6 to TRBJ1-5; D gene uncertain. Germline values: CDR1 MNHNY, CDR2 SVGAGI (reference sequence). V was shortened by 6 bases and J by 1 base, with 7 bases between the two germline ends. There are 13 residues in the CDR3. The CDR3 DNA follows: TGTGCCAGCAGAATTCTAAGCAATCAGCCCCAGCATTTT. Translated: CASRILSNQPQHF.

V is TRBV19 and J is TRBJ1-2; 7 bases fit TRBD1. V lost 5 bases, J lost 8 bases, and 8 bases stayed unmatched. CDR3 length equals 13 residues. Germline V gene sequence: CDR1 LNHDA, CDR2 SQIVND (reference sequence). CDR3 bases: TGTGCCAGTAGTGCGACAGGGATGAGGGGCTACACCTTC. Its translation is CASSATGMRGYTF.

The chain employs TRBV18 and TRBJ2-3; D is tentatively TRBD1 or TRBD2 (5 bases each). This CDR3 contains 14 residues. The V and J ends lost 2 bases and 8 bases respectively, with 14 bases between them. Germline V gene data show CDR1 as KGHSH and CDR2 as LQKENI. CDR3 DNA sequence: TGTGCCAGCTCACCAGGGAGCGAGAGGGGTACGCAGTATTTT. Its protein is CASSPGSERGTQYF.

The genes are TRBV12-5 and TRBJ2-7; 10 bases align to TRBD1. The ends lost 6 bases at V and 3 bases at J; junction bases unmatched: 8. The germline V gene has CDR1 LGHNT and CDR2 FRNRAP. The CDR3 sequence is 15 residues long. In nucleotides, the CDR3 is TGTGCTAGTGGCGAAGGGACAGGGGATTACTACGAGCAGTACTTC. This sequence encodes CASGEGTGDYYEQYF.

CDR3 region: CASSFRRNSYEQYF. The CDR3 DNA is TGTGCCAGCAGCTTCCGCAGGAACTCCTACGAGCAGTACTTC. The genes are TRBV7-8 and TRBJ2-7; D unresolved. Deletions cut 3 bases from V and 0 bases from J, with 9 bases between. The CDR3 sequence is 14 residues long. From germline, CDR1 is SGHVS and CDR2 FQNEAQ.

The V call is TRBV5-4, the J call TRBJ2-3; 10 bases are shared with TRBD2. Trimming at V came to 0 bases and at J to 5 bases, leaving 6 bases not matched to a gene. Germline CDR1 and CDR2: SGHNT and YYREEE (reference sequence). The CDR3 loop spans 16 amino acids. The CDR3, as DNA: TGTGCCAGCAGCTTGGCTAGCGGGAGTTATATAGATACGCAGTATTTT. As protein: CASSLASGSYIDTQYF.

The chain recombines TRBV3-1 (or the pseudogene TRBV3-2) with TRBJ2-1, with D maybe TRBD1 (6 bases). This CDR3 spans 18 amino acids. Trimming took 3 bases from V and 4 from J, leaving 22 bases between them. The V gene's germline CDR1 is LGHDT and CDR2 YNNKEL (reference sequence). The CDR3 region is CASSQSQGLFSMYNEQFF. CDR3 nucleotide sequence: TGTGCCAGCAGCCAGTCACAGGGTCTATTTTCAATGTACAATGAGCAGTTCTTC.

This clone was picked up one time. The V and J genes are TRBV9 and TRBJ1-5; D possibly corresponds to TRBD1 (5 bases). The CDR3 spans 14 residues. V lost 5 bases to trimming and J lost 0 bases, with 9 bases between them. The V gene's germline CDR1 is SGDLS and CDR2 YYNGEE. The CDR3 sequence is CASSEGHSNQPQHF. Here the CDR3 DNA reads TGTGCCAGCAGTGAGGGGCATAGCAATCAGCCCCAGCATTTT. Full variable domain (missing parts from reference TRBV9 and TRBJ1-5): DSGVTQTPKHLITATGQRVTLRCSPRSGDLSVYWYQQSLDQGLQFLIQYYNGEERAKGNILERFSAQQFPDLHSELNLSSLELGDSALYFCASSEGHSNQPQHFGDGTRLSIL.

CDR3 residues: CASSIQGAEKQFF. The CDR3 bases are TGTGCCAGTAGTATACAGGGGGCAGAAAAGCAGTTCTTC. This rearrangement joins TRBV19 to TRBJ2-1; the match to TRBD1 covers 8 bases. Germline trimming cut 2 bases from V and 11 bases from J; bases unmatched to any gene: 5. This CDR3 has 13 amino acids. Germline V gene sequence: CDR1 LNHDA, CDR2 SQIVND (reference sequence).

The CDR3 loop is CASSFSGQITGELFF. DNA of the CDR3: TGCGCCAGCAGCTTCAGTGGACAGATTACCGGGGAGCTGTTTTTT. This chain uses TRBV5-1 with TRBJ2-2; D is perhaps TRBD1 (6 bases). V shed 2 bases and J shed 5 bases, with 13 bases lying between them. There are 15 residues in the CDR3. Germline V lookup: CDR1 SGHRS, CDR2 YFSETQ.

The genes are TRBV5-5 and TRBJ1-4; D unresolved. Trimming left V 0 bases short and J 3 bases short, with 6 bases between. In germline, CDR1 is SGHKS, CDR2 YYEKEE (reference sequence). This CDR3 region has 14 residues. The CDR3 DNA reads TGTGCCAGCAGCTTGGCAGCTTCTAATGAAAAACTGTTTTTT. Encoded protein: CASSLAASNEKLFF. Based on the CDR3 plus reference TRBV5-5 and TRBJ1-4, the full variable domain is DAGVTQSPTHLIKTRGQQVTLRCSPISGHKSVSWYQQVLGQGPQFIFQYYEKEERGRGNFPDRFSARQFPNYSSELNVNALLLGDSALYLCASSLAASNEKLFFGSGTQLSVL.

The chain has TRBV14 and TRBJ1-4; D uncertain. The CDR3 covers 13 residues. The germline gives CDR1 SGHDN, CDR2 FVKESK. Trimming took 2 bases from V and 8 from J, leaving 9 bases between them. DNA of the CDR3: TGTGCCAGCAGCCAACGGCTTCGCGAAAAACTGTTTTTT. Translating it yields CASSQRLREKLFF.